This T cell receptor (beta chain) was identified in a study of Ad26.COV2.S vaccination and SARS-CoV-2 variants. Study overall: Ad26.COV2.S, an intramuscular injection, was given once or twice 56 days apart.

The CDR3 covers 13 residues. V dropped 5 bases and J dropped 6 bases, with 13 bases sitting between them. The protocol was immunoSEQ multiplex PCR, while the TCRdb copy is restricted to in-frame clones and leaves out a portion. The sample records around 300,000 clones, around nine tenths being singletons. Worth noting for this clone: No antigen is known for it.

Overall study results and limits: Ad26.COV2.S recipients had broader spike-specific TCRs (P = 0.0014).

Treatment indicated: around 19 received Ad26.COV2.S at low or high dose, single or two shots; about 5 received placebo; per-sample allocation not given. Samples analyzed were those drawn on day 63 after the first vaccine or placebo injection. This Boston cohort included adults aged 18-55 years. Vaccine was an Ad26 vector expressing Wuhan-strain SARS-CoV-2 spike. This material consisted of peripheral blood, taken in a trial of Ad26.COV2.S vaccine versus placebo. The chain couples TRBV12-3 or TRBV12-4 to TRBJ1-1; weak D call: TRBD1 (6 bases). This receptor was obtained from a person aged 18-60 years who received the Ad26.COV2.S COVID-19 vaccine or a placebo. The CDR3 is CASSLTGYAEAFF. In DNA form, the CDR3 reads TGTGCCAGCAGTCTTACAGGGTACGCTGAAGCTTTCTTT.